The 27 T cell receptor beta chains reported below all come from one sample, sequenced in a study of shared clonotypes between healthy human individuals. Libraries were prepared by immunoSEQ multiplex PCR; TCRdb keeps only in-frame clonotypes and omits some of them. The sample has approximately 500,000 clones; 79% are singletons. Sequencing input: PBMCs. Every receptor here comes from a woman in her forties in good health. Some clones in this sample may be carry-over from other donors' samples.

In the case of this clone: The same CDR3 can be traced to other DNA sequences in this sample. The chain joins TRBV7-7 to TRBJ2-3; no reliable D call. V dropped 6 bases and J dropped 0 bases, with 7 bases sitting between them. CDR3 length: 13 residues. In germline, CDR1 is SSHAT, CDR2 FNYEAQ (reference sequence). The CDR3 DNA follows: TGTGCCAGCAGTCTCTCTAGCACAGATACGCAGTATTTT. This codes for CASSLSSTDTQYF.

This chain links TRBV5-1 with TRBJ1-3; no firm D call. Germline V gene data show CDR1 as SGHRS and CDR2 as YFSETQ. The germline V and J ends were trimmed by 5 bases and 0 bases, with 9 bases remaining between them. The CDR3 sequence is 14 residues long. The CDR3 DNA is TGCGCCAGCAGGGCGGCCAGCTCTGGAAACACCATATATTTT. It translates to CASRAASSGNTIYF.

The chain is built from TRBV13 and TRBJ2-2; D possibly corresponds to TRBD2 (5 bases). The CDR3 spans 13 residues. The germline V gene encodes CDR1 PRHDT and CDR2 FYEKMQ (reference sequence). Trimming stripped 4 bases from V and 7 bases from J, with 10 bases between. The CDR3 nucleotides are TGTGCCAGCAGCTCCTATAGCGACGGGGAGCTGTTTTTT. It specifies CASSSYSDGELFF.

The chain is built from TRBV6-4 and TRBJ1-4; D not certain. CDR1 is MRHNA, CDR2 SNTAGT, per germline. This CDR3 is built from 13 residues. Trimming shortened V by 4 bases and J by 8 bases, and 11 bases separated the two germline ends. CDR3 coding DNA: TGTGCCAGCAGTGTAAGGACGGGGGAAAAACTGTTTTTT. Its translation is CASSVRTGEKLFF.

The gene calls are TRBV14 and TRBJ2-7; tentative D call: TRBD2 (6 bases). CDR1 and CDR2 (germline): SGHDN, FVKESK. This CDR3 has 13 residues. V was trimmed by 4 bases and J by 2 bases, leaving 9 bases between them. The CDR3 DNA reads TGTGCCAGCAGCCGGGACTTAGCCTACGAGCAGTACTTC. It translates to CASSRDLAYEQYF.

In this sample, this clone turned up once. V is TRBV6-6 and J is TRBJ2-3; 7 positions match TRBD2. This CDR3 spans 16 amino acids. V gave up 3 bases and J gave up 6 bases; unmatched junction bases: 12. CDR1 is MNHNY and CDR2 is SVGAGI in the germline V gene (reference sequence). In DNA, the CDR3 is TGTGCCAGCAGTTATTTGTCTAGCGGAGAGGGGGATACGCAGTATTTT. Translating gives CASSYLSSGEGDTQYF.

The CDR3 here is CASSLGAQIYGYTF. The CDR3 DNA sequence: TGCGCCAGCAGCTTGGGGGCACAGATATATGGCTACACCTTC. The chain links TRBV5-1 to TRBJ1-2; no clear D gene. Trimming removed 0 bases at V and 5 bases at J, with 11 bases between. Germline-derived CDR1 and CDR2 are SGHRS and YFSETQ. This CDR3 has 14 amino acids.

The gene calls are TRBV4-1 and TRBJ2-3; the D gene is possibly TRBD2 (5 bases). Germline CDR1 and CDR2: MGHRA and YSYEKL. V lost 0 bases and J 1 base, leaving 11 bases between the germline ends. The CDR3 sequence is 16 residues long. The CDR3 region is CASSQEGGLGTDTQYF. For the CDR3, the DNA is TGCGCCAGCAGCCAAGAGGGCGGGCTTGGCACAGATACGCAGTATTTT.

The chain links TRBV10-1 to TRBJ1-1; D gene ambiguous. Trimming left V 0 bases short and J 1 base short, with 3 bases between. Germline assignment: CDR1 WNHNN and CDR2 SYGVQD (reference sequence). This CDR3 comprises 13 residues. The CDR3: CASSESGNTEAFF. The DNA for the CDR3 is TGCGCCAGCAGTGAGTCAGGGAACACTGAAGCTTTCTTT.

The V and J genes are TRBV5-8 and TRBJ2-7; TRBD1 agrees at 7 bases. Per germline, CDR1 SGHTS and CDR2 YDEGEE. The length of the CDR3 is 15 residues. Unmatched junction bases numbered 9, after V lost 2 bases and J lost 4 bases. CDR3 bases: TGTGCCAGCAGCTTCATCGGGACAGCAAGTTACGAGCAGTACTTC. It is translated as CASSFIGTASYEQYF.

A note on this clone: Within the sample, other DNA sequences also encode this same CDR3. The CDR3 nucleotides read TGCAGTGCTAGACTCACGGAGACCCAGTACTTC. Encoded protein: CSARLTETQYF. The chain couples TRBV20-1 to TRBJ2-5; D is unclear. Germline CDR1 is DFQATT and CDR2 is SNEGSKA (reference sequence). V lost 2 bases, J lost 5 bases, and 6 bases lay in between. This CDR3 has 11 residues.

This clone occurred once. This chain uses TRBV4-3 with TRBJ2-5, with 13 bases aligning to TRBD2. The CDR3 loop spans 19 amino acids. J lost 5 bases, V lost 0 bases, and 12 bases had no gene match. Germline CDR1 reads LGHNA; CDR2 reads YSLEER. This CDR3 is CASSQDRTSGRTGWETQYF. The CDR3, as DNA: TGCGCCAGCAGCCAAGATCGGACTAGCGGGAGAACCGGGTGGGAGACCCAGTACTTC.

V and J are TRBV29-1 and TRBJ2-1, with TRBD2 identical over 9 bases. This CDR3 has 14 amino acids. The V segment lost 5 bases and the J segment 1 base; nucleotides outside the gene matches: 3. Germline V CDR1 and CDR2: SQVTM, ANQGSEA. In DNA form, the CDR3 reads TGCAGCGTTCCTACTAGCGGGTCCTACAATGAGCAGTTCTTC. Its protein product is CSVPTSGSYNEQFF.

The genes are TRBV7-2 and TRBJ2-3; 12 positions match TRBD2. V shed 5 bases, J shed 4 bases, and the junction held 10 bases outside the gene matches. Germline-derived CDR1 and CDR2 are SGHTA and FQGNSA. The CDR3 has 17 amino acids. The CDR3 sequence is CASSPHRASGRADTQYF. The CDR3 coding sequence is TGTGCCAGCAGCCCGCACCGCGCTAGCGGGAGGGCAGATACGCAGTATTTT.

V usage is TRBV27 and J usage is TRBJ1-1; D uncertain. CDR3 size: 15 residues. V was clipped by 0 bases and J by 0 bases, with 8 bases between them. Per the germline V gene, CDR1 is MNHEY and CDR2 is SMNVEV (reference sequence). CDR3 nucleotide sequence: TGTGCCAGCAGTTTATCCTCCTTTATGAACACTGAAGCTTTCTTT. Translated: CASSLSSFMNTEAFF.

This chain connects TRBV30 to TRBJ2-7; 12 bases agree with TRBD2. The length of the CDR3 is 17 residues. CDR1 GTSNPN and CDR2 SVGIG come from the germline V gene (reference sequence). With V trimmed by 3 bases and J by 0 bases, 9 bases remained unmatched. In nucleotides, the CDR3 is TGTGCCTGGAGCGTAGCCGGGACTAGCGGGTACTCCTACGAGCAGTACTTC. It yields the protein CAWSVAGTSGYSYEQYF. The full variable domain, its missing parts supplied by reference TRBV30 and TRBJ2-7, is SQTIHQWPATLVQPVGSPLSLECTVEGTSNPNLYWYRQAAGRGLQLLFYSVGIGQISSEVPQNLSASRPQDRQFILSSKKLLLSDSGFYLCAWSVAGTSGYSYEQYFGPGTRLTVT.

The rearrangement joins TRBV9 to TRBJ2-1, with a tentative D call TRBD1 (6 bases). The ends were cut back, 2 bases at V and 5 bases at J, with 14 bases in the middle. The CDR3 totals 15 residues. The germline CDR1 and CDR2 sequences are SGDLS and YYNGEE. CDR3 nucleotide sequence: TGTGCCAGCAGCGTTCTGGGGGCGGGTCACAATGAGCAGTTCTTC. This gives the protein CASSVLGAGHNEQFF.

This chain links TRBV18 with TRBJ1-2, with a weak D call TRBD1 (5 bases). V lost 5 bases to trimming and J lost 3 bases, with 7 bases between them. The CDR3 length is 12 residues. Germline V gene lookup returns CDR1 KGHSH and CDR2 LQKENI. The CDR3 is CASSGTDYGYTF. DNA for the CDR3: TGTGCCAGCTCAGGGACGGACTATGGCTACACCTTC. The full variable domain, rest sourced from reference TRBV18 and TRBJ1-2, is NAGVMQNPRHLVRRRGQEARLRCSPMKGHSHVYWYRQLPEEGLKFMVYLQKENIIDESGMPKERFSAEFPKEGPSILRIQQVVRGDSAAYFCASSGTDYGYTFGSGTRLTVV.

This clone was detected once. The CDR3 sequence is CASPGGGRGLNEQFF. The DNA of the CDR3 is TGCGCCAGCCCGGGGGGAGGGAGGGGGCTTAATGAGCAGTTCTTC. This chain connects TRBV10-2 to TRBJ2-1; tentatively, D is TRBD1 or TRBD2 (7 bases each). The germline gives CDR1 WSHSY, CDR2 SAAADI. V gave up 8 bases and J gave up 7 bases, with 21 bases separating them. This CDR3 is built from 15 residues.

This chain connects TRBV5-1 to TRBJ2-7, with a possible D match to TRBD1 (5 bases). Trimming pared 4 bases from V and 4 bases from J, leaving 21 bases between. CDR1 SGHRS and CDR2 YFSETQ come from the germline V gene. The length of the CDR3 is 16 residues. CDR3 DNA sequence: TGCGCCAGCAGCCAATCCCCGGTTCAGGGATGGTACGAGCAGTACTTC. This sequence encodes CASSQSPVQGWYEQYF. Variable domain in full (rest from reference TRBV5-1 and TRBJ2-7): KAGVTQTPRYLIKTRGQQVTLSCSPISGHRSVSWYQQTPGQGLQFLFEYFSETQRNKGNFPGRFSGRQFSNSRSEMNVSTLELGDSALYLCASSQSPVQGWYEQYFGPGTRLTVT.

The V gene is TRBV19, the J gene TRBJ2-7; 8 nucleotides agree with TRBD2. The trim removed 1 base at V and 4 bases at J, leaving 6 bases unmatched. Germline V lookup: CDR1 LNHDA, CDR2 SQIVND (reference sequence). The CDR3 length is 15 residues. The CDR3 region is CASSIAERGTYEQYF. CDR3 DNA sequence: TGTGCCAGTAGTATAGCAGAGCGGGGGACTTACGAGCAGTACTTC.

The rearrangement links TRBV4-2 to TRBJ1-1; no definite D call. Trimming stripped 0 bases from V and 10 bases from J, with 12 bases between. From germline, CDR1 is LGHNA and CDR2 YNFKEQ. The CDR3 covers 13 residues. The CDR3 DNA is TGTGCCAGCAGCCAAGACGAGTTGTCGGCAGCTTTCTTT. Its translation: CASSQDELSAAFF.

This chain joins TRBV28 and TRBJ1-4, with D possibly matching TRBD1 (6 bases). Trimming took off 10 bases at V and 6 bases at J, with 12 bases between the two ends. CDR1 and CDR2 from the germline V gene are MDHEN and SYDVKM. The CDR3 runs 12 residues. CDR3 amino acids: CAIGGYDEKLFF. In DNA form, the CDR3 reads TGTGCCATAGGGGGTTATGATGAAAAACTGTTTTTT.

This clone appeared a few times. The gene calls are TRBV4-2 and TRBJ2-5, with a possible D match to TRBD2 (5 bases). V was shortened by 0 bases and J by 4 bases, with 12 bases between the two germline ends. This CDR3 comprises 15 residues. Germline V gene sequence: CDR1 LGHNA, CDR2 YNFKEQ. The CDR3, as DNA: TGTGCCAGCAGCCAAGACGAAGGGAGTGCAGAGACCCAGTACTTC. This encodes CASSQDEGSAETQYF.

The chain links TRBV4-2 to TRBJ2-1; no clear D gene. Trimming cost V 6 bases and J 8 bases, with 8 bases left between them. Germline values: CDR1 LGHNA, CDR2 YNFKEQ. The CDR3 has 11 residues. The CDR3 reads CASSAGHEQFF. The CDR3, as DNA: TGTGCCAGCAGTGCTGGGCATGAGCAGTTCTTC.

V is TRBV4-1 and J is TRBJ1-2; 9 nucleotides match TRBD1. The CDR3 length is 15 residues. J gave up 7 bases and V 1 base, and 7 bases lay outside the gene matches. Per germline, CDR1 MGHRA and CDR2 YSYEKL. The CDR3 DNA is TGCGCCAGCAGCCAAGTGGGACAGGGTTTGAGTGGCTACACCTTC. This translates into CASSQVGQGLSGYTF.

This clone has a handful of counts. The chain has TRBV7-2 and TRBJ2-7; unclear D gene. Germline V lookup: CDR1 SGHTA, CDR2 FQGNSA. V lost 1 base and J 0 bases, leaving 10 bases between the germline ends. CDR3 length: 15 amino acids. The CDR3 DNA is TGTGCCAGCAGCTTAGAGGGCGGAGTCTCCTACGAGCAGTACTTC. It yields the protein CASSLEGGVSYEQYF.